A selection of T cell receptor beta chains follows, all from one sample in a study of cytomegalovirus exposure and HLA in healthy donors. Assay used: immunoSEQ multiplex PCR; TCRdb lists only in-frame clones, some missing. In the table there are 150,000 to 200,000 clones, roughly 83% of which are singletons. Sequenced sample: PBMCs. These receptors came from a man in his thirties or forties in good health and CMV-seronegative. CDR3s include the opening cysteine and the closing phenylalanine or tryptophan. A D gene is named only where the DNA matches it firmly. Rows give clone size only sometimes, using once, few, many, or a class for an expanded clone.

TRBJ2-7 TRBV19 . . TGTGCCAGTAGTGTCGGTGGGGGCGACGAGCAGTACTTC CASSVGGGDEQYF
TRBJ2-2 TRBV7-2 . . TGTGCCAGCATGGCTCTTTGGGGGGAGCTGTTTTTT CASMALWGELFF
TRBJ2-7 TRBV2 . TRBD2 TGTGCCAGCAGCGAGCCACCGACTAGCGGGAGTAATAACGAGCAGTACTTC CASSEPPTSGSNNEQYF
TRBJ2-7 TRBV5-5 . . TGTGCCAGCAGCTTACGGGGTTCCTACGAGCAGTACTTC CASSLRGSYEQYF
TRBJ2-1 TRBV7-9 . . TGTGCCAGCAGCTTAGCTCCCCGACGGGTAAGCTCCTACAATGAGCAGTTCTTC CASSLAPRRVSSYNEQFF
TRBJ2-1 TRBV7-6 . . TGTGCCAGCAGCTTAATCCTCGGTCTGAACGAGCAGTTCTTC CASSLILGLNEQFF
TRBJ2-3 TRBV6-4 few TRBD2 TGTGCCAGCTCCACTAGCGGATCAGATACGCAGTATTTT CASSTSGSDTQYF
TRBJ2-2 TRBV2 . TRBD1 TGTGCCAGCAGGAGACAGGGGGGGAACACCGGGGAGCTGTTTTTT CASRRQGGNTGELFF
TRBJ1-4 TRBV5-1 . . TGCGCCAGCAGCGTCGAAGGGGCACGCGGAGAAAAACTGTTTTTT CASSVEGARGEKLFF
TRBJ2-7 TRBV7-2 . TRBD1 TGTGCCAGCAGTACAAACCGGGACAGGGGGTCCCACGAGCAGTACTTC CASSTNRDRGSHEQYF
TRBJ2-7 TRBV4-1 . TRBD1 TGCGCCAGCAGCCAAACCGGGACAGGGATGTACGAGCAGTACTTC CASSQTGTGMYEQYF
TRBJ1-2 TRBV6-5 once . TGTGCCAGCAGTTACTCGACAGTAGCTAACTATGGCTACACCTTC CASSYSTVANYGYTF
TRBJ2-1 TRBV4-1 . . TGCGCCAGCAGCCAAGATCCCGGGAATGACAATGAGCAGTTCTTC CASSQDPGNDNEQFF
TRBJ2-1 TRBV7-2 . TRBD2 TGTGCCAGCAGCTTAGCAGCCGGGGGGGAGCAGTTCTTC CASSLAAGGEQFF
TRBJ1-2 TRBV30 few . TGTGCCTGGAGCCCCTTGGATAGACAACCGATCTATGGCTACACCTTC CAWSPLDRQPIYGYTF
TRBJ2-7 TRBV28 once TRBD1 TGTGCCAGCAGTTTATCCCCAGACAGGGGGCCTAGAGAGCAGTACTTC CASSLSPDRGPREQYF
TRBJ1-3 TRBV28 . TRBD1 TGTGCCAGCAGTTTGGACAGGTTCAGGTCTGGAAACACCATATATTTT CASSLDRFRSGNTIYF
TRBJ2-3 TRBV9 once TRBD2 TGTGCCAGCAGCGTGTCTAGCGGGAGTATCATCGGCACAGATACGCAGTATTTT CASSVSSGSIIGTDTQYF
TRBJ1-1 TRBV5-6 few . TGTGCCAGCAGCTTGGCGCCAGGGACTGAAGCTTTCTTT CASSLAPGTEAFF
TRBJ2-7 TRBV7-8 . TRBD2 TGTGCCAGCAGCCCGCGGGGGGGGCCATCCTACGAGCAGTACTTC CASSPRGGPSYEQYF
TRBJ1-5 TRBV28 . . TGTGCCAGCAGCGTCAGCCTCGCGGGGGCAGGCAATCAGCCCCAGCATTTT CASSVSLAGAGNQPQHF
TRBJ2-3 TRBV29-1 . . TGCAGCGTGGGGCTAGATACGCAGTATTTT CSVGLDTQYF
TRBJ2-7 TRBV19 . TRBD1 TGTGCCAGTAGTCCGCGGACAGGGGGGAGCTACGAGCAGTACTTC CASSPRTGGSYEQYF
TRBJ1-5 TRBV25-1 . . TGTGCCAGCAGCCTACATCTCCGGGACACCCATAGCAATCAGCCCCAGCATTTT CASSLHLRDTHSNQPQHF
TRBJ2-7 TRBV28 . . TGTGCCAGCAGTTTATACCCATACCGGGGTAGCAGCTCCTACGAGCAGTACTTC CASSLYPYRGSSSYEQYF